The rows below give T cell receptor beta chains drawn from one sample of a study of T cell responses to AZD1222 COVID-19 vaccine. The method was immunoSEQ multiplex PCR; TCRdb's version includes in-frame clones alone and lacks a portion of them. The sample consists of around 100,000 clones, around 96% of them appearing once. The sample was peripheral blood, taken on day 0 of AZD1222 vaccination. The receptors were gathered from an adult in good health. CDR3s include the opening cysteine and the closing phenylalanine or tryptophan. A D gene is named only where the DNA matches it firmly. Size is stated for part of the rows, as once, few or many counts, or as a class when the clone is expanded.

v_call: TRBV27; cdr3_length: 14; j_call: TRBJ1-5; clone_size: once; d_call: TRBD1; cdr3_nt: TGTGCCAGCGCCTTAAGACAGGGCTTTCAGCCCCAGCATTTT; cdr3_aa: CASALRQGFQPQHF
v_call: TRBV28; cdr3_length: 16; j_call: TRBJ2-5; clone_size: .; d_call: TRBD2; cdr3_nt: TGTGCCAGCAGCCTAACTAGCGGGAGCCGGCAAGAGACCCAGTACTTC; cdr3_aa: CASSLTSGSRQETQYF
v_call: TRBV3-1/TRBV3-2; cdr3_length: 15; j_call: TRBJ1-5; clone_size: .; d_call: .; cdr3_nt: TGTGCCAGCAGCCAAGGAGGGAACCGGGGGCAGCCCCAGCATTTT; cdr3_aa: CASSQGGNRGQPQHF
v_call: TRBV5-4; cdr3_length: 15; j_call: TRBJ2-3; clone_size: once; d_call: TRBD2; cdr3_nt: TGTGCCAGCAGCCTGGAGGGACTAGCGGGAGATACGCAGTATTTT; cdr3_aa: CASSLEGLAGDTQYF
v_call: TRBV9; cdr3_length: 15; j_call: TRBJ2-2; clone_size: once; d_call: .; cdr3_nt: TGTGCCAGCAGCCCCCCCCGGTCTAACACCGGGGAGCTGTTTTTT; cdr3_aa: CASSPPRSNTGELFF
v_call: TRBV18; cdr3_length: 17; j_call: TRBJ1-6; clone_size: .; d_call: .; cdr3_nt: TGTGCCAGCTCAAAGTATGACAGCAGACAGTGGAATTCACCCCTCCACTTT; cdr3_aa: CASSKYDSRQWNSPLHF
v_call: TRBV27; cdr3_length: 16; j_call: TRBJ2-1; clone_size: .; d_call: .; cdr3_nt: TGTGCCAGCAGTTCCCCAGCCCAGTCGTCCTACAATGAGCAGTTCTTC; cdr3_aa: CASSSPAQSSYNEQFF
v_call: TRBV21-1; cdr3_length: 17; j_call: TRBJ2-1; clone_size: .; d_call: .; cdr3_nt: TGTGCCAGCAGCAAAGTTAGGTCAGGGGGCGTCGGAGCTGAGCAGTTCTTC; cdr3_aa: CASSKVRSGGVGAEQFF
v_call: TRBV11-3; cdr3_length: 15; j_call: TRBJ1-1; clone_size: .; d_call: TRBD1; cdr3_nt: TGTGCCAGCAGCCCTGGGACAGTTCTGAACACTGAAGCTTTCTTT; cdr3_aa: CASSPGTVLNTEAFF
v_call: TRBV6-5; cdr3_length: 13; j_call: TRBJ1-2; clone_size: .; d_call: .; cdr3_nt: TGTGCCAGCAGACCTCCCCGATTAGAAGGCTACACCTTC; cdr3_aa: CASRPPRLEGYTF
v_call: TRBV4-2; cdr3_length: 17; j_call: TRBJ2-7; clone_size: many; d_call: TRBD1; cdr3_nt: TGTGCCAGCAGCCAAGATTTTGGAGGGACAGGCGATTTCGAGCAGTACTTC; cdr3_aa: CASSQDFGGTGDFEQYF
v_call: TRBV5-1; cdr3_length: 15; j_call: TRBJ2-4; clone_size: .; d_call: TRBD1; cdr3_nt: TGCGCCAGCAGCTCAGCCGGGACAGGGGCGAACATTCAGTACTTC; cdr3_aa: CASSSAGTGANIQYF
v_call: TRBV6-5; cdr3_length: 13; j_call: TRBJ2-5; clone_size: .; d_call: .; cdr3_nt: TGTGCCAGCAGTTACTCGGGAGGAGAGACCCAGTACTTC; cdr3_aa: CASSYSGGETQYF
v_call: TRBV4-1; cdr3_length: 15; j_call: TRBJ1-2; clone_size: .; d_call: .; cdr3_nt: TGCGCCAGCAGCCTTCCCCGGGACAAAATATATGGCTACACCTTC; cdr3_aa: CASSLPRDKIYGYTF
v_call: TRBV7-2; cdr3_length: 14; j_call: TRBJ2-7; clone_size: .; d_call: .; cdr3_nt: TGTGCCAGCAGCCCCCAACGACGGTCCTACGAGCAGTACTTC; cdr3_aa: CASSPQRRSYEQYF
v_call: TRBV4-2; cdr3_length: 13; j_call: TRBJ2-2; clone_size: once; d_call: .; cdr3_nt: TGTGCCAGCAGCCAAGAGAGCTCCGGGGAGCTGTTTTTT; cdr3_aa: CASSQESSGELFF
v_call: TRBV30; cdr3_length: 16; j_call: TRBJ1-1; clone_size: .; d_call: .; cdr3_nt: TGTGCCTGGAGTGTTATTGGTGGCCTTTTGAACACTGAAGCTTTCTTT; cdr3_aa: CAWSVIGGLLNTEAFF
v_call: TRBV7-7; cdr3_length: 15; j_call: TRBJ2-2; clone_size: .; d_call: .; cdr3_nt: TGTGCTAGCAGCCCAACGACTACGAACACCGGGGAGCTGTTTTTT; cdr3_aa: CASSPTTTNTGELFF
v_call: TRBV29-1; cdr3_length: 12; j_call: TRBJ2-7; clone_size: .; d_call: TRBD2; cdr3_nt: TGCAGCGCTGAAGGACTAGCTAGCGAGCAGTACTTC; cdr3_aa: CSAEGLASEQYF
v_call: TRBV3-1/TRBV3-2; cdr3_length: 14; j_call: TRBJ2-2; clone_size: .; d_call: .; cdr3_nt: TGTGCCAGCAGCCCGCGAGGTGAGACCGGGGAGCTGTTTTTT; cdr3_aa: CASSPRGETGELFF
v_call: TRBV5-1; cdr3_length: 12; j_call: TRBJ1-1; clone_size: .; d_call: .; cdr3_nt: TGCGCCAGCAGCCGGGGGGGAGAAGAAGCTTTCTTT; cdr3_aa: CASSRGGEEAFF
v_call: TRBV30; cdr3_length: 13; j_call: TRBJ1-6; clone_size: .; d_call: .; cdr3_nt: TGTGCCTACCAGGCCACCATGGATTCACCCCTCCACTTT; cdr3_aa: CAYQATMDSPLHF
v_call: TRBV13; cdr3_length: 14; j_call: TRBJ2-1; clone_size: .; d_call: TRBD2; cdr3_nt: TGTGCCAGCAGCCAAGGGGAGGGAGCCAATGAGCAGTTCTTC; cdr3_aa: CASSQGEGANEQFF
v_call: TRBV4-1; cdr3_length: 16; j_call: TRBJ2-2; clone_size: .; d_call: TRBD1; cdr3_nt: TGCGCCAGCAGCCAAGTGTACAGGGGGCAGACCGGGGAGCTGTTTTTT; cdr3_aa: CASSQVYRGQTGELFF
v_call: TRBV19; cdr3_length: 15; j_call: TRBJ2-7; clone_size: .; d_call: TRBD2; cdr3_nt: TGTGCCAGTAGCCAACGACTAGCGGGCGAGTACGAGCAGTACTTC; cdr3_aa: CASSQRLAGEYEQYF
v_call: TRBV5-1; cdr3_length: 15; j_call: TRBJ1-6; clone_size: .; d_call: .; cdr3_nt: TGCGCCAGCAGCTTGGGCACAAATAATAATTCACCCCTCCACTTT; cdr3_aa: CASSLGTNNNSPLHF
v_call: TRBV7-9; cdr3_length: 15; j_call: TRBJ1-1; clone_size: .; d_call: .; cdr3_nt: TGTGCCAGCAGCCCAGAGGGCCAGGAGAACACTGAAGCTTTCTTT; cdr3_aa: CASSPEGQENTEAFF
v_call: TRBV27; cdr3_length: 15; j_call: TRBJ2-2; clone_size: .; d_call: .; cdr3_nt: TGTGCCAGCAGTTTATTAGCCTCAGGCACCGGGGAGCTGTTTTTT; cdr3_aa: CASSLLASGTGELFF
v_call: TRBV6-1; cdr3_length: 15; j_call: TRBJ2-7; clone_size: .; d_call: TRBD2; cdr3_nt: TGTGCCAGCAGTGAGACTAGCGGGAGCTCCTACGAGCAGTACTTC; cdr3_aa: CASSETSGSSYEQYF
v_call: TRBV3-1/TRBV3-2; cdr3_length: 15; j_call: TRBJ2-7; clone_size: few; d_call: .; cdr3_nt: TGTGCCAGCAGCCAAGATCCACAGACGAGCTACGAGCAGTACTTC; cdr3_aa: CASSQDPQTSYEQYF
v_call: TRBV18; cdr3_length: 12; j_call: TRBJ1-3; clone_size: .; d_call: .; cdr3_nt: TGTGCCAGCCAGAGCTCTGGAAACACCATATATTTT; cdr3_aa: CASQSSGNTIYF
v_call: TRBV5-6; cdr3_length: 16; j_call: TRBJ1-1; clone_size: .; d_call: .; cdr3_nt: TGTGCCAGCAGCCCACAAGCGGCAGGACCTAACACTGAAGCTTTCTTT; cdr3_aa: CASSPQAAGPNTEAFF
v_call: TRBV5-4; cdr3_length: 13; j_call: TRBJ2-5; clone_size: .; d_call: .; cdr3_nt: TGTGCCAGCAGCTTGGCCGCCCGAGAGACCCAGTACTTC; cdr3_aa: CASSLAARETQYF
v_call: TRBV6-5; cdr3_length: 12; j_call: TRBJ2-7; clone_size: few; d_call: .; cdr3_nt: TGTGCCAGCAGTCCTGCTTCCTACGAGCAGTACTTC; cdr3_aa: CASSPASYEQYF
v_call: TRBV19; cdr3_length: 12; j_call: TRBJ2-5; clone_size: .; d_call: TRBD2; cdr3_nt: TGTGCCAGACGGGGGGACGGGGAGACCCAGTACTTC; cdr3_aa: CARRGDGETQYF
v_call: TRBV7-9; cdr3_length: 14; j_call: TRBJ1-2; clone_size: .; d_call: TRBD1; cdr3_nt: TGTGCCAGCAGCTTAGCGGACAGGGCCTATGGCTACACCTTC; cdr3_aa: CASSLADRAYGYTF
v_call: TRBV5-4; cdr3_length: 15; j_call: TRBJ2-5; clone_size: .; d_call: TRBD1; cdr3_nt: TGTGCCAGCAGCGGTCGACAGGGGGCGCAAGAGACCCAGTACTTC; cdr3_aa: CASSGRQGAQETQYF
v_call: TRBV5-5; cdr3_length: 18; j_call: TRBJ1-5; clone_size: .; d_call: .; cdr3_nt: TGTGCCAGCAACCTCTATTCTTCAGGAGGGGCTTTCAATCAGCCCCAGCATTTT; cdr3_aa: CASNLYSSGGAFNQPQHF
v_call: TRBV7-3; cdr3_length: 15; j_call: TRBJ2-1; clone_size: .; d_call: .; cdr3_nt: TGTGCCAGCAGCGACCGGGACAAGGGTGTACATGAGCAGTTCTTC; cdr3_aa: CASSDRDKGVHEQFF
v_call: TRBV4-1; cdr3_length: 15; j_call: TRBJ1-1; clone_size: .; d_call: TRBD1; cdr3_nt: TGCGCCAGCAGCCAAGTGGACAGGGAGCTCACTGAAGCTTTCTTT; cdr3_aa: CASSQVDRELTEAFF
v_call: TRBV7-8; cdr3_length: 14; j_call: TRBJ2-7; clone_size: .; d_call: .; cdr3_nt: TGTGCCAGCAGCTTAAACAGGGACGTCTACGAGCAGTACTTC; cdr3_aa: CASSLNRDVYEQYF
v_call: TRBV9; cdr3_length: 14; j_call: TRBJ1-6; clone_size: .; d_call: .; cdr3_nt: TGTGCCAGCAGCGTAGCTGAGGGTAATTCACCCCTCCACTTT; cdr3_aa: CASSVAEGNSPLHF
v_call: TRBV14; cdr3_length: 16; j_call: TRBJ1-1; clone_size: .; d_call: .; cdr3_nt: TGTGCCAGCAGCCACATATATTGGGGGGCGCGAACTGAAGCTTTCTTT; cdr3_aa: CASSHIYWGARTEAFF
v_call: TRBV4-3; cdr3_length: 15; j_call: TRBJ1-2; clone_size: .; d_call: .; cdr3_nt: TGCGCCAGCAGCCAAGAACCAGGGAGAGGCTATGGCTACACCTTC; cdr3_aa: CASSQEPGRGYGYTF
v_call: TRBV7-7; cdr3_length: 14; j_call: TRBJ2-5; clone_size: .; d_call: .; cdr3_nt: TGTGCTAGCAGCGCGACAGGCGGCCAAGAGACCCAGTACTTC; cdr3_aa: CASSATGGQETQYF
v_call: TRBV19; cdr3_length: 18; j_call: TRBJ1-2; clone_size: .; d_call: .; cdr3_nt: TGTGCCAGTAGCACCACCCCCTTAGGACAGCTAAGACACTATGGCTACACCTTC; cdr3_aa: CASSTTPLGQLRHYGYTF
v_call: TRBV7-8; cdr3_length: 15; j_call: TRBJ1-5; clone_size: .; d_call: .; cdr3_nt: TGTGCCAGCAGCTTAGCACGGGATAGCAATCAGCCCCAGCATTTT; cdr3_aa: CASSLARDSNQPQHF
v_call: TRBV5-4; cdr3_length: 14; j_call: TRBJ1-5; clone_size: .; d_call: .; cdr3_nt: TGTGCCAGCAGCTTGGGGGGGGTAGGTCAGCCCCAGCATTTT; cdr3_aa: CASSLGGVGQPQHF